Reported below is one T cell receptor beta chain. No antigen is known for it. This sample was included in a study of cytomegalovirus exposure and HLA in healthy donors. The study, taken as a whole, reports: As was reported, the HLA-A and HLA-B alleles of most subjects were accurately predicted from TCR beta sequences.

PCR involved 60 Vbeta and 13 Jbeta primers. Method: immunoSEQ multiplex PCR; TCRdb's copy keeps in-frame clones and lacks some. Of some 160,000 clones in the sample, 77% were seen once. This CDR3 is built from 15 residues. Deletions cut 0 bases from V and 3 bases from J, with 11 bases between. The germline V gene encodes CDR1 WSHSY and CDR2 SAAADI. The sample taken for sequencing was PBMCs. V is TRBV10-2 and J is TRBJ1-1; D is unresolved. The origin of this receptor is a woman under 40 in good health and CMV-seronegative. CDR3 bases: TGCGCCAGCAGTGAGTCTCCAGGCCGATACACTGAAGCTTTCTTT. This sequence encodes CASSESPGRYTEAFF.